This T cell receptor (beta chain) was obtained from a study of blood T cells in healthy people across ages. This clonotype came up a few times. For the second PCR, which ran for about 7 to 11 cycles, a sample-barcoded 5' primer and a J-beta primer mix were used. MiXCR, run by TCRdb on the 5' RACE reads, gives a single entry per CDR3 protein. The sample yields hundreds of thousands of distinct CDR3 sequences, around 62% seen once. The CDR3 has 15 amino acids. The V segment lost 0 bases and the J segment 8 bases; nucleotides outside the gene matches: 9. Germline loops: CDR1 SGHTA, CDR2 FQGNSA. The specimen was blood. The origin of this receptor is a man younger than 45 in good health. This sequence joins TRBV7-2 and TRBJ1-2; the match to TRBD1 covers 7 bases. CDR3 DNA: TGTGCCAGCAGCTTAGCGAGTCAGGGGGGCATGGGCTACACCTTC. This encodes CASSLASQGGMGYTF.